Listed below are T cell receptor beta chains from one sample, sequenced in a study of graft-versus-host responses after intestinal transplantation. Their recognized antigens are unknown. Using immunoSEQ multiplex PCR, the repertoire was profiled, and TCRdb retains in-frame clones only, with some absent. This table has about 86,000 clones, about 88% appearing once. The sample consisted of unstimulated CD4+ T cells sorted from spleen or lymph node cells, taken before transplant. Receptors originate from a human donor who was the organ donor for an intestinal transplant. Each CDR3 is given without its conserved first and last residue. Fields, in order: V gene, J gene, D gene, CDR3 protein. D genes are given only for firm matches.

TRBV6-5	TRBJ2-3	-	ASSYSGLTTDTQY
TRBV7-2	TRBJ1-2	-	ASSADRQYGYT
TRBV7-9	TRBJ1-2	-	ASSPGFYYGYT
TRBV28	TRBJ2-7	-	ASSRHRQDPSYEQY
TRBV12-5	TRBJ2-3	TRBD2	ASGSGTSFADTQY
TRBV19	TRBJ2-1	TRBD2	ASTRTSVVGEQF
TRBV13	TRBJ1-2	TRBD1	ASTKSRQGWRGYT
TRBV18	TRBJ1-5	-	ASSPRGGRGHNQPQH
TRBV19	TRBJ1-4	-	ASKELGGAREKLF
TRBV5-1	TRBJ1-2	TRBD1	ASSPQGANYGYT
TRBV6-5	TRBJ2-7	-	ASRSVVYEQY
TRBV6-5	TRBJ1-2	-	ASRDIRLYGYT
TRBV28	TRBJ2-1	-	ASSVLNEQF
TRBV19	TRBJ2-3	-	ASSIAGGGATQY